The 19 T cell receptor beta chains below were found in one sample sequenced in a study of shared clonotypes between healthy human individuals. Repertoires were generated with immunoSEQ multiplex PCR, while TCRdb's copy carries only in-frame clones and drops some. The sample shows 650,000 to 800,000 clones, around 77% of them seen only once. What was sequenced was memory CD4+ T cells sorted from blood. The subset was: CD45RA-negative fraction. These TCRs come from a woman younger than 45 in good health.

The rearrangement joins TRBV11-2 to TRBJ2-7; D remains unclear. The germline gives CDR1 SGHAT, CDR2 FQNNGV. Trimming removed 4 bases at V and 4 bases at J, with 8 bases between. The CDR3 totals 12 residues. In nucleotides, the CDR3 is TGTGCCAGCAGCTCCGGAGAGTACGAGCAGTACTTC. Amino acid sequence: CASSSGEYEQYF.

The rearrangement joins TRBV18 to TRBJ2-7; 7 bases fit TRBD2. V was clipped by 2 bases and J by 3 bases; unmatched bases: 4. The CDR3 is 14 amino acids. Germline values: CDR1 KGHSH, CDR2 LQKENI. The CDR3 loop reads CASSPGTNNYEQYF. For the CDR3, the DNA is TGTGCCAGCTCACCAGGGACTAATAACTACGAGCAGTACTTC.

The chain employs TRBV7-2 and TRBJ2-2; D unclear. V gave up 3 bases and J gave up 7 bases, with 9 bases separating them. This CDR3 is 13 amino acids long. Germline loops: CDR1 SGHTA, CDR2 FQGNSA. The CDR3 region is CASSLDGNGELFF. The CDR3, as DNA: TGTGCCAGCAGCTTGGATGGAAACGGGGAGCTGTTTTTT.

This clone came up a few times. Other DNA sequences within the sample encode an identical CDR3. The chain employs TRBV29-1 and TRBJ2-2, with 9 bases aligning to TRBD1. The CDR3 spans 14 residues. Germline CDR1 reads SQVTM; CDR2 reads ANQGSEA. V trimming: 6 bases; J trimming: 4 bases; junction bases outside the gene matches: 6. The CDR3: CSVEGQGGTGELFF. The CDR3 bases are TGCAGCGTGGAGGGACAGGGCGGCACCGGGGAGCTGTTTTTT.

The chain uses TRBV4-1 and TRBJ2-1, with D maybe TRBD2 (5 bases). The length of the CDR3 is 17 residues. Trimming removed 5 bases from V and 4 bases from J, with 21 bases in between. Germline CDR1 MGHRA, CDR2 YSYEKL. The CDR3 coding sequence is TGCGCCAGCAGCTCGGGGTATAGGGTTCGGCGGTACAATGAGCAGTTCTTC. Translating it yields CASSSGYRVRRYNEQFF.

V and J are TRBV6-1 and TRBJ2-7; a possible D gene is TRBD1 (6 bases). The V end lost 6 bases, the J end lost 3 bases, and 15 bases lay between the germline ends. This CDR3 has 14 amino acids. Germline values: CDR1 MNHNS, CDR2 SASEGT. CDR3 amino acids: CASSQRGSFYEQYF. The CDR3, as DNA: TGTGCCAGCAGCCAGAGGGGGAGCTTCTACGAGCAGTACTTC.

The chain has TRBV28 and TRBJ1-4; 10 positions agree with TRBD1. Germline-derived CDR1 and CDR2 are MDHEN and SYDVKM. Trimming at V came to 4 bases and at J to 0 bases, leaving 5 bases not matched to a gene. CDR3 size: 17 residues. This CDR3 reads CASSSPGTGATNEKLFF. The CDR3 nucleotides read TGTGCCAGCAGTTCACCCGGGACAGGGGCAACTAATGAAAAACTGTTTTTT.

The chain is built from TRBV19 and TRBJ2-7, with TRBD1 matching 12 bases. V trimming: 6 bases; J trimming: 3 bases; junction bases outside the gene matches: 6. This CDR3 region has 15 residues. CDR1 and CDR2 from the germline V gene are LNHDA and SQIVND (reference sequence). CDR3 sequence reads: CASRSRDRGHYEQYF. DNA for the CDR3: TGTGCCAGTAGGAGCCGGGACAGGGGGCACTACGAGCAGTACTTC. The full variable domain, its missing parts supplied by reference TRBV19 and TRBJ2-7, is DGGITQSPKYLFRKEGQNVTLSCEQNLNHDAMYWYRQDPGQGLRLIYYSQIVNDFQKGDIAEGYSVSREKKESFPLTVTSAQKNPTAFYLCASRSRDRGHYEQYFGPGTRLTVT.

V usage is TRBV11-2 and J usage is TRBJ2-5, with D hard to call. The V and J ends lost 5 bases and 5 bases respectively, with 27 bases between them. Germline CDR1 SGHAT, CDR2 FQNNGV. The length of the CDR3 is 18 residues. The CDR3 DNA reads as TGTGCCAGCAGCCCGACTCGGTTGGGGTTCCGATCGATGGAGACCCAGTACTTC. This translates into CASSPTRLGFRSMETQYF.

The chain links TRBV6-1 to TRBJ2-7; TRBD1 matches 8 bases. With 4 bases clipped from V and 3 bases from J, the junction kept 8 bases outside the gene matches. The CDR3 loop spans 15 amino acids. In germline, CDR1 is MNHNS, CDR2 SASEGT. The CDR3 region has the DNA TGTGCCAGCAGTGCGAGGGGAGACAGGGGCTACGAGCAGTACTTC. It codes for CASSARGDRGYEQYF.

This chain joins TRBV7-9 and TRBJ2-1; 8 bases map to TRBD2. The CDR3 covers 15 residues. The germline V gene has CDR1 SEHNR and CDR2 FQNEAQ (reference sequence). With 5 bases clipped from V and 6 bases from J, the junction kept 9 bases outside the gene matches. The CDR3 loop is CASSNVGRAFNEQFF. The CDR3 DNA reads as TGTGCCAGCAGCAATGTCGGGAGGGCCTTCAATGAGCAGTTCTTC. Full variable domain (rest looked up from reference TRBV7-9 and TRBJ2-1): DTGVSQNPRHKITKRGQNVTFRCDPISEHNRLYWYRQTLGQGPEFLTYFQNEAQLEKSRLLSDRFSAERPKGSFSTLEIQRTEQGDSAMYLCASSNVGRAFNEQFFGPGTRLTVL.

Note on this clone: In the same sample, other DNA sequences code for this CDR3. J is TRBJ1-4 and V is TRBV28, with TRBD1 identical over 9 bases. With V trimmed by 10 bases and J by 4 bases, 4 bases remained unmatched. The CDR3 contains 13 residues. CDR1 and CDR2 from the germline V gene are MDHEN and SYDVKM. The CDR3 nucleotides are TGTGCCACCGAGGACAGGGGTAATGAAAAACTGTTTTTT. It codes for CATEDRGNEKLFF. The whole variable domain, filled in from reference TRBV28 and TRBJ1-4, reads DVKVTQSSRYLVKRTGEKVFLECVQDMDHENMFWYRQDPGLGLRLIYFSYDVKMKEKGDIPEGYSVSREKKERFSLILESASTNQTSMYLCATEDRGNEKLFFGSGTQLSVL.

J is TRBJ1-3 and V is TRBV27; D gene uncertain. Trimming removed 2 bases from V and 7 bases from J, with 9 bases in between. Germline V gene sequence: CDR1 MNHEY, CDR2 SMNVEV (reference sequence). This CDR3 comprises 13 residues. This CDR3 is CASSLAVGNTIYF. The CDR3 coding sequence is TGTGCCAGCAGTTTAGCCGTGGGCAACACCATATATTTT.

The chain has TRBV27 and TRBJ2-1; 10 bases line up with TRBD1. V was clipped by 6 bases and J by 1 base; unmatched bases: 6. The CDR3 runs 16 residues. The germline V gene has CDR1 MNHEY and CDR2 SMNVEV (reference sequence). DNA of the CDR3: TGTGCCAGCAGGTGGACAGGGGGAGGATCCTACAATGAGCAGTTCTTC. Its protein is CASRWTGGGSYNEQFF.

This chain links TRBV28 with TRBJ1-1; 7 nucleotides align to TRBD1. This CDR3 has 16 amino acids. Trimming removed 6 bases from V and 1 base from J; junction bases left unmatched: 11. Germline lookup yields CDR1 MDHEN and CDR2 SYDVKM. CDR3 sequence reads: CASRIKKRTGNTEAFF. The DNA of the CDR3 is TGTGCCAGCAGAATCAAAAAACGGACAGGGAACACTGAAGCTTTCTTT.

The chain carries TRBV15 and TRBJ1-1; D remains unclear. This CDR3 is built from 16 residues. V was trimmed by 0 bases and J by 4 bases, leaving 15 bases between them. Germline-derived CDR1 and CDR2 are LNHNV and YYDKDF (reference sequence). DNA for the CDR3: TGTGCCACCAGCAGAGATCTTCCCGGGGAGCCCACTGAAGCTTTCTTT. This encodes CATSRDLPGEPTEAFF.

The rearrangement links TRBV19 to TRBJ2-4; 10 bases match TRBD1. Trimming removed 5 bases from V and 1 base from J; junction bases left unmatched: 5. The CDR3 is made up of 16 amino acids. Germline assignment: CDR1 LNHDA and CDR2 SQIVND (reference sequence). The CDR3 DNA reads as TGTGCCAGTAGTTCCGACAGGGGGCCCGCCAAAAACATTCAGTACTTC. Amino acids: CASSSDRGPAKNIQYF.

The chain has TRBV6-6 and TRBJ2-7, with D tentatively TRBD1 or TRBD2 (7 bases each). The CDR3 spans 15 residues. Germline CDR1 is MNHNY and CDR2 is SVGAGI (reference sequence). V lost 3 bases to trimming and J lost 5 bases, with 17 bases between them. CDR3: CASSYSAGGVHEQYF. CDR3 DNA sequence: TGTGCCAGCAGTTATTCCGCAGGGGGGGTCCACGAGCAGTACTTC.

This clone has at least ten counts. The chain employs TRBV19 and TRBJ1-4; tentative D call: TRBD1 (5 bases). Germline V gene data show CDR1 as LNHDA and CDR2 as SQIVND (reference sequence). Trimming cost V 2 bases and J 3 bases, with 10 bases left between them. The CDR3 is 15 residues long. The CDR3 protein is CASSIIGAANEKLFF. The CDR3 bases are TGTGCCAGTAGTATAATAGGGGCTGCTAATGAAAAACTGTTTTTT. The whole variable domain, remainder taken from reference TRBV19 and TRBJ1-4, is DGGITQSPKYLFRKEGQNVTLSCEQNLNHDAMYWYRQDPGQGLRLIYYSQIVNDFQKGDIAEGYSVSREKKESFPLTVTSAQKNPTAFYLCASSIIGAANEKLFFGSGTQLSVL.